These 27 T cell receptor beta chains were sequenced from one sample in a study of glioma-infiltrating T cells after dendritic cell vaccination. Time point of the sample: after dendritic cell vaccination, including at tumor progression/relapse. The method was immunoSEQ multiplex PCR; TCRdb's version includes in-frame clones alone and lacks a portion of them. The sample yields 85,000 to 100,000 clones, about 81% seen once. Here the sequenced sample was blood, taken after dendritic cell vaccination. These receptors all come from a human donor with glioblastoma.

This clone was counted a few times. V is TRBV13 and J is TRBJ2-5; 7 bases line up with TRBD1. V dropped 4 bases and J dropped 2; count of bases not matched to a gene: 4. CDR1 and CDR2 from the germline V gene are PRHDT and FYEKMQ (reference sequence). The CDR3 totals 14 residues. The CDR3 protein is CASSSGTVQETQYF. In nucleotides, the CDR3 is TGTGCCAGCAGCTCCGGGACAGTTCAAGAGACCCAGTACTTC.

This chain joins TRBV19 and TRBJ2-5, with a tentative D call TRBD1 (5 bases). The germline V and J ends were trimmed by 5 bases and 4 bases, with 20 bases remaining between them. Germline V gene sequence: CDR1 LNHDA, CDR2 SQIVND (reference sequence). CDR3 size: 16 residues. This CDR3 reads CASSGPRQGQGETQYF. The CDR3 region has the DNA TGTGCCAGTAGTGGCCCCCGGCAGGGTCAGGGAGAGACCCAGTACTTC.

J is TRBJ1-3 and V is TRBV13; TRBD1 might be the D (6 bases). The CDR3 extends over 17 amino acids. Germline-derived CDR1 and CDR2 are PRHDT and FYEKMQ (reference sequence). V was shortened by 2 bases and J by 0 bases, with 14 bases between the two germline ends. The CDR3 DNA follows: TGTGCCAGCAGCTTATCTGGGGGGGGCCTCTCTGGAAACACCATATATTTT. Amino acids: CASSLSGGGLSGNTIYF.

The DNA for the CDR3 is TGTGCCAGTAGTATTGGACAGCCAAGCAATCAGCCCCAGCATTTT. This encodes CASSIGQPSNQPQHF. This chain uses TRBV19 with TRBJ1-5, with D possibly matching TRBD1 (6 bases). From germline, CDR1 is LNHDA and CDR2 SQIVND (reference sequence). V lost 3 bases, J lost 1 base, and 10 bases lay in between. The CDR3 sequence is 15 residues long.

V and J are TRBV2 and TRBJ2-3; TRBD2 matches at 11 bases. From germline, CDR1 is SNHLY and CDR2 FYNNEI. This CDR3 spans 16 amino acids. The trim removed 4 bases at V and 2 bases at J, leaving 5 bases unmatched. This chain's CDR3 is CASSATSGAFTDTQYF. The CDR3 region has the DNA TGTGCCAGCAGTGCGACTAGCGGGGCCTTCACAGATACGCAGTATTTT.

The chain links TRBV28 to TRBJ2-1; TRBD2 agrees at 7 bases. CDR3 size: 14 residues. Looked up from germline, CDR1 is MDHEN and CDR2 is SYDVKM. Trimming at V came to 1 base and at J to 9 bases, leaving 6 bases not matched to a gene. The CDR3 sequence is CASSLYVGGSEQFF. The CDR3 nucleotides are TGTGCCAGCAGTTTATACGTCGGGGGGAGTGAGCAGTTCTTC.

In DNA form, the CDR3 reads TGCGCCAGCAGCACCTACGAAAGGGGGACTAATGAAAAACTGTTTTTT. This codes for CASSTYERGTNEKLFF. This sequence joins TRBV5-1 and TRBJ1-4; D may be TRBD1 (6 bases). Germline V gene sequence: CDR1 SGHRS, CDR2 YFSETQ. This CDR3 comprises 16 residues. The V gene lost 4 bases and the J gene lost 2 bases, with 15 bases spanning the gap.

This clone was counted between two and nine times. V usage is TRBV14 and J usage is TRBJ1-1, with D possibly TRBD1 on 5 matching bases. V dropped 3 bases and J dropped 11 bases, with 13 bases sitting between them. Germline CDR1 and CDR2: SGHDN and FVKESK. This CDR3 is built from 12 residues. The CDR3 nucleotides read TGTGCCAGCAGCCAGGGAGGGGTTTCGGCTTTCTTT. Amino acid sequence: CASSQGGVSAFF. Variable domain in full (rest from reference TRBV14 and TRBJ1-1): EAGVTQFPSHSVIEKGQTVTLRCDPISGHDNLYWYRRVMGKEIKFLLHFVKESKQDESGMPNNRFLAERTGGTYSTLKVQPAELEDSGVYFCASSQGGVSAFFGQGTRLTVV.

The genes are TRBV29-1 and TRBJ2-5; possibly TRBD2 for D (5 bases). Per the germline V gene, CDR1 is SQVTM and CDR2 is ANQGSEA. Trimming took 8 bases from V and 2 from J, leaving 27 bases between them. The length of the CDR3 is 17 residues. In DNA, the CDR3 is TGCAGCCTACGTCGGGTTGGCCTGAGACGGGAACAAGAGACCCAGTACTTC. Residues: CSLRRVGLRREQETQYF.

This rearrangement joins TRBV7-9 to TRBJ1-4, with a possible D match to TRBD1 (6 bases). Trimming took off 10 bases at V and 5 bases at J, with 11 bases between the two ends. Germline V gene sequence: CDR1 SEHNR, CDR2 FQNEAQ (reference sequence). CDR3 length: 12 residues. The CDR3 region is CATRTANEKLFF. CDR3 in DNA: TGTGCCACCCGGACAGCGAATGAAAAACTGTTTTTT.

This sequence joins TRBV6-1 and TRBJ1-2, with D possibly being TRBD1 (5 bases). The CDR3 extends over 14 amino acids. Trimming shortened V by 6 bases and J by 3 bases, and 14 bases separated the two germline ends. The germline gives CDR1 MNHNS, CDR2 SASEGT. CDR3 region: CASRVKGVDYGYTF. In nucleotides, the CDR3 is TGTGCCAGCAGAGTTAAAGGGGTAGACTATGGCTACACCTTC.

The chain couples TRBV5-4 to TRBJ2-7, with 9 bases identical to TRBD1. V lost 3 bases and J lost 5; bases outside the gene matches: 9. The CDR3 is 15 residues long. CDR1 and CDR2 from the germline V gene are SGHNT and YYREEE (reference sequence). CDR3 region: CASSSGQGTHNEQYF. The DNA of the CDR3 is TGTGCCAGCAGCTCCGGACAGGGGACACACAACGAGCAGTACTTC.

CDR3 protein: CASAASGNTGELFF. CDR3 DNA: TGTGCCTCCGCCGCTAGCGGGAACACCGGGGAGCTGTTTTTT. V and J are TRBV7-9 and TRBJ2-2; TRBD2 aligns across 7 bases. Germline V gene lookup returns CDR1 SEHNR and CDR2 FQNEAQ (reference sequence). J lost 1 base, V lost 11 bases, and 7 bases had no gene match. This CDR3 contains 14 residues. The entire variable domain, with the rest obtained from reference TRBV7-9 and TRBJ2-2, is as follows: DTGVSQNPRHKITKRGQNVTFRCDPISEHNRLYWYRQTLGQGPEFLTYFQNEAQLEKSRLLSDRFSAERPKGSFSTLEIQRTEQGDSAMYLCASAASGNTGELFFGEGSRLTVL.

This clone was detected only a few times. The chain uses TRBV5-4 and TRBJ1-4; D remains ambiguous. V lost 2 bases and J 1 base, leaving 9 bases between the germline ends. The CDR3 is 15 residues long. Germline CDR1 is SGHNT and CDR2 is YYREEE (reference sequence). CDR3 in DNA: TGTGCCAGCAGCTTTGTCGGGGAAACTAATGAAAAACTGTTTTTT. Residues: CASSFVGETNEKLFF.

V and J are TRBV28 and TRBJ1-2; TRBD1 agrees at 9 bases. CDR1 is MDHEN, CDR2 SYDVKM, per germline. The CDR3 totals 13 residues. Trimming cost V 5 bases and J 5 bases; bases outside gene matches: 3. CDR3 nucleotides: TGTGCCAGCAGTCCCGGGACAGGGTATGGCTACACCTTC. Amino acid sequence: CASSPGTGYGYTF.

The chain uses TRBV4-1 and TRBJ2-1, with 7 bases that match TRBD1. Germline V gene lookup returns CDR1 MGHRA and CDR2 YSYEKL. V gave up 1 base and J gave up 3 bases; unmatched junction bases: 6. The length of the CDR3 is 16 residues. DNA for the CDR3: TGCGCCAGCAGCCAAGCGGACAGGATCGGCTACAATGAGCAGTTCTTC. Translating gives CASSQADRIGYNEQFF.

There are a few counts of this clone. The chain has TRBV7-3 and TRBJ2-5; 9 nucleotides align to TRBD2. The CDR3 runs 16 residues. J lost 4 bases, V lost 5 bases, and 11 bases had no gene match. CDR1 is SGHTA and CDR2 is FQGTGA in the germline V gene. The CDR3 loop reads CASSIASGTGGETQYF. The CDR3 bases are TGTGCCAGCAGCATCGCTAGCGGGACGGGGGGAGAGACCCAGTACTTC.

CDR3 DNA: TGCAGCGGCGGGGAGAAGGAGCAGTTCTTC. It encodes CSGGEKEQFF. This chain joins TRBV29-1 and TRBJ2-1, with TRBD2 as a possible D gene (6 bases). The V gene lost 7 bases and the J gene lost 10 bases, with 11 bases spanning the gap. CDR1 is SQVTM and CDR2 is ANQGSEA in the germline V gene. This CDR3 region has 10 residues.

The chain recombines TRBV6-1 with TRBJ1-2; D call uncertain. The CDR3 runs 15 residues. Trimming removed 0 bases at V and 0 bases at J, with 8 bases between. The V gene's germline CDR1 is MNHNS and CDR2 SASEGT. The chain's CDR3 is CASSEAYPANYGYTF. CDR3 coding DNA: TGTGCCAGCAGTGAAGCCTACCCGGCTAACTATGGCTACACCTTC.

The chain employs TRBV6-5 and TRBJ1-2; D is ambiguous. From germline, CDR1 is MNHEY and CDR2 SVGAGI. V lost 0 bases, J lost 10 bases, and 15 bases lay in between. The CDR3 consists of 14 residues. In DNA form, the CDR3 reads TGTGCCAGCAGTTACTCGACTGGGTTTTTTATCTACACCTTC. Its protein product is CASSYSTGFFIYTF.

This chain joins TRBV7-9 and TRBJ2-3; TRBD2 agrees at 10 bases. The CDR3 sequence is 16 residues long. V dropped 4 bases and J dropped 2; count of bases not matched to a gene: 6. CDR1 is SEHNR and CDR2 is FQNEAQ in the germline V gene (reference sequence). CDR3 nucleotides: TGTGCCAGCAGCTCAAAGCGGGGGGGCCTCACAGATACGCAGTATTTT. This translates into CASSSKRGGLTDTQYF.

The genes are TRBV29-1 and TRBJ2-5, with D possibly TRBD1 on 5 matching bases. V lost 7 bases and J lost 5, with 17 bases in between. Germline CDR1 is SQVTM and CDR2 is ANQGSEA. CDR3 length: 13 amino acids. The CDR3 nucleotides read TGCAGCGACCAAGTAGACAGCCGGGAGACCCAGTACTTC. It encodes CSDQVDSRETQYF. Variable domain in full (rest from reference TRBV29-1 and TRBJ2-5): SAVISQKPSRDICQRGTSLTIQCQVDSQVTMMFWYRQQPGQSLTLIATANQGSEATYESGFVIDKFPISRPNLTFSTLTVSNMSPEDSSIYLCSDQVDSRETQYFGPGTRLLVL.

This chain uses TRBV10-3 with TRBJ2-1; TRBD2 agrees at 7 bases. The germline V gene has CDR1 ENHRY and CDR2 SYGVKD. V was pared by 2 bases and J by 3 bases, with 22 bases of the junction left unmatched. This CDR3 spans 21 amino acids. The CDR3 reads CAISEGSPGTNAERGYNEQFF. The CDR3, as DNA: TGTGCCATCAGTGAGGGGTCCCCCGGGACTAACGCAGAGCGGGGCTACAATGAGCAGTTCTTC.

This chain uses TRBV6-6 with TRBJ1-5, with D possibly TRBD1 on 5 matching bases. Trimming cost V 7 bases and J 7 bases, with 20 bases left between them. The germline gives CDR1 MNHNY, CDR2 SVGAGI (reference sequence). There are 15 residues in the CDR3. CDR3 sequence: CASTADGGARQPQHF. CDR3 coding DNA: TGTGCCAGCACCGCCGACGGTGGGGCGAGACAGCCCCAGCATTTT.

The chain joins TRBV15 to TRBJ2-1, with D tentatively TRBD1 (7 bases). Germline V gene sequence: CDR1 LNHNV, CDR2 YYDKDF (reference sequence). The V end lost 3 bases, the J end lost 7 bases, and 19 bases lay between the germline ends. This CDR3 contains 16 residues. The CDR3 sequence is CATSRAAGQGENEQFF. The CDR3 nucleotides are TGTGCCACCAGCAGGGCCGCGGGGCAGGGGGAGAATGAGCAGTTCTTC. Full variable domain (missing parts from reference TRBV15 and TRBJ2-1): DAMVIQNPRYQVTQFGKPVTLSCSQTLNHNVMYWYQQKSSQAPKLLFHYYDKDFNNEADTPDNFQSRRPNTSFCFLDIRSPGLGDTAMYLCATSRAAGQGENEQFFGPGTRLTVL.

The J gene is TRBJ1-3, the V gene TRBV6-5; D is undetermined. Trimming took off 2 bases at V and 2 bases at J, with 13 bases between the two ends. Germline CDR1 reads MNHEY; CDR2 reads SVGAGI. The CDR3 has 16 amino acids. The CDR3 DNA sequence: TGTGCCAGCAGTTACCGAGGAGGACGTACTGGAAACACCATATATTTT. It specifies CASSYRGGRTGNTIYF.

The chain links TRBV5-8 to TRBJ1-1; TRBD1 agrees at 7 bases. J was trimmed by 2 bases and V by 4 bases; bases with no gene match: 5. CDR1 is SGHTS and CDR2 is YDEGEE in the germline V gene. There are 14 residues in the CDR3. CDR3 residues: CASSKQGFNTEAFF. Here the CDR3 DNA reads TGTGCCAGCAGCAAACAGGGGTTCAACACTGAAGCTTTCTTT.